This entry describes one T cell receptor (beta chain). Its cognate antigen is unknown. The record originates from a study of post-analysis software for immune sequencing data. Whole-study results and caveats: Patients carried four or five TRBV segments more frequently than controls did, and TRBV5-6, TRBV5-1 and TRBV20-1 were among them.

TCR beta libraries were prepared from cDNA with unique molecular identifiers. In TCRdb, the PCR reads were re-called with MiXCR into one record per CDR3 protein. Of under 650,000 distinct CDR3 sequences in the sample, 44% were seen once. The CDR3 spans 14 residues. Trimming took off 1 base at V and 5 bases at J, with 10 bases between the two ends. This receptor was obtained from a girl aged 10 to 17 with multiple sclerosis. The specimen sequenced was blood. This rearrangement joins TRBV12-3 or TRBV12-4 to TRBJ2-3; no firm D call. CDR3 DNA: TGTGCCAGCAGTTTAGGCATCAGTCAAGATACGCAGTATTTT. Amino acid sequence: CASSLGISQDTQYF.